This T cell receptor beta chain came from a study of blood T cell repertoires in COVID-19. Overall study: From T cells, B-cell-depleted T cells, or PBMCs came the material, which was cDNA or gDNA.

Profiling relied on immunoSEQ multiplex PCR, and the TCRdb table lists in-frame clones only, not all of them. This repertoire shows a few hundred thousand clones, 80% to 90% found once; its top ten account for 4.1%. Those enrolled, adults aged 18 to 89 years, came from some 23 US areas. Each participant's cohort was designated according to participant-reported clinical history. The J segment lost 3 bases and the V segment lost 4 bases, leaving 8 bases of the junction unmatched. Germline V gene sequence: CDR1 MRHNA, CDR2 SNTAGT. This CDR3 has 15 residues. This clone has just one count. The chain uses TRBV6-4 and TRBJ1-1; 7 bases agree with TRBD1. This TCR was sampled from a woman aged 25-40 years who had recovered from COVID-19. The sample taken for sequencing was PBMCs or T cells enriched from blood (not recorded which). The CDR3 DNA is TGTGCCAGCAGTGCACAACCCGACAGGGACACTGAAGCTTTCTTT. It specifies CASSAQPDRDTEAFF.